The entry that follows covers one T cell receptor (beta chain) sequence. This clone's antigen is unknown. The input lacks base qualities; no much larger clone sits a single base away. For this chain, trimming is 5 bases at the V end and 1 base at the J end, and the number of junction bases without a gene match is 11. There are 17 amino acids in the CDR3, from cysteine to phenylalanine inclusive. Only the CDR3 portion is preserved as DNA: 51 bases, with reading frame beginning at the first base. The germline V gene sets CDR1 to MDHEN and CDR2 to SYDVKM. The record originates from a study of tumour-infiltrating T cells in Burkitt lymphoma (dated by TCRdb to 2018 to 2021). Looking at the study overall: When TCR repertoire data were correlated with clinical outcome, productive clonality turned out to predict both overall and progression-free survival, independent of established prognosticators, age at diagnosis among them.

Library generation was performed with the immunoSEQ multiplex PCR assay. Entries here come from immuneACCESS through TCRdb and include only in-frame sequences with V and J called. Some clones fail to appear in such tables; in the studies checked, an unresolved V gene covers under half of the shortfall, and the cause of the remainder is unknown. The sample table records approximately 1,700 clones; 60% to 70% of these occur just once. The biggest ten clones account for about 39% of the sample. The sequence came from a human donor with diffuse large B-cell lymphoma. Sequencing used tumor tissue. The sequence links TRBV28 to TRBJ1-5, with 7 bases in between that match TRBD1. The CDR3 protein: CASSPAWDSESNQPQHF. Read as DNA, the sequence is TGTGCCAGCAGTCCTGCCTGGGACAGTGAGAGCAATCAGCCCCAGCATTTT.